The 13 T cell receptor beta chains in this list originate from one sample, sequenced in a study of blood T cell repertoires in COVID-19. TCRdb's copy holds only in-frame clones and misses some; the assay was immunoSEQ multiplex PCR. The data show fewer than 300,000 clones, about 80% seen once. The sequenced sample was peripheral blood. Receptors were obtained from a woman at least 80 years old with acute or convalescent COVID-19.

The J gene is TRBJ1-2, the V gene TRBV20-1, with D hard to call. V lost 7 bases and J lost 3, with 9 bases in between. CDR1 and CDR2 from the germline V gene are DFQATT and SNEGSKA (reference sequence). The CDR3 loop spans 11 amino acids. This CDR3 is CSGLGDYGYTF. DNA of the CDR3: TGCAGTGGTTTAGGAGACTATGGCTACACCTTC.

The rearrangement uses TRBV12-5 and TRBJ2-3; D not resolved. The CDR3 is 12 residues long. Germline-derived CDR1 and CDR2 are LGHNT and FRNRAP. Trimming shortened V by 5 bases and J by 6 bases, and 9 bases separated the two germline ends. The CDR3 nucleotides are TGTGCTAGTGGTCACAATCCGGATACGCAGTATTTT. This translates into CASGHNPDTQYF.

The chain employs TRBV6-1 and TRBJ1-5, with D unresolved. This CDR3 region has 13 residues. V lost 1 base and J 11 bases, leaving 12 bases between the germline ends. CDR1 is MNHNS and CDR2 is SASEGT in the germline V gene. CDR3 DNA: TGTGCCAGCAGTGAAGTGGGGTTCGGGGCCCAGCATTTT. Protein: CASSEVGFGAQHF.

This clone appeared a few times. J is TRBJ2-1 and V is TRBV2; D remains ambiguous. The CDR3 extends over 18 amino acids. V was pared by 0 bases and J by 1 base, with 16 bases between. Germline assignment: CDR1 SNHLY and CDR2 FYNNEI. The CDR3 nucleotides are TGTGCCAGCAGTGAAGCGATAGTGCGACTTCGATCCTACAATGAGCAGTTCTTC. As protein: CASSEAIVRLRSYNEQFF.

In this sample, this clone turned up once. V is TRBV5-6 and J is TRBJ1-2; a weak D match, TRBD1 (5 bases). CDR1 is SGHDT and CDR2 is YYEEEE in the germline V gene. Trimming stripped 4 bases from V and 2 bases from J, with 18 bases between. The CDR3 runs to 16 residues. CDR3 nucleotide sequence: TGTGCCAGCAGCACTACTCAGGGCTCGCTAAACTATGGCTACACCTTC. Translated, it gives CASSTTQGSLNYGYTF.

Written as DNA, the CDR3 is TGTGCCAGCAGTGCCGGGACAGGGCGCTATGGCTACACCTTC. It encodes CASSAGTGRYGYTF. This chain uses TRBV2 with TRBJ1-2, with 9 nucleotides matching TRBD1. The CDR3 runs to 14 residues. V shed 4 bases, J shed 4 bases, and the junction held 4 bases outside the gene matches. CDR1 and CDR2 (germline): SNHLY, FYNNEI.

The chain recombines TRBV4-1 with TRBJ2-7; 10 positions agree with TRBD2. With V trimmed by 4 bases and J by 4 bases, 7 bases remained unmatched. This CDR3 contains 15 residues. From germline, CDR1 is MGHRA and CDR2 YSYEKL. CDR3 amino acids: CASSLDSGGNYEQYF. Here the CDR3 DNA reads TGCGCCAGCAGCCTAGATAGCGGGGGGAATTACGAGCAGTACTTC.

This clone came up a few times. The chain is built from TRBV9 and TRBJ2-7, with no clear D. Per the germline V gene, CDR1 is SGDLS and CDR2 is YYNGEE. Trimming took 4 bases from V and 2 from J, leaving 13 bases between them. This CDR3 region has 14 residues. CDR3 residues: CASSPAEIPYEQYF. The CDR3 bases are TGTGCCAGCAGCCCTGCGGAGATTCCCTACGAGCAGTACTTC. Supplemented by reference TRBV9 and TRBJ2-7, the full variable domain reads DSGVTQTPKHLITATGQRVTLRCSPRSGDLSVYWYQQSLDQGLQFLIQYYNGEERAKGNILERFSAQQFPDLHSELNLSSLELGDSALYFCASSPAEIPYEQYFGPGTRLTVT.

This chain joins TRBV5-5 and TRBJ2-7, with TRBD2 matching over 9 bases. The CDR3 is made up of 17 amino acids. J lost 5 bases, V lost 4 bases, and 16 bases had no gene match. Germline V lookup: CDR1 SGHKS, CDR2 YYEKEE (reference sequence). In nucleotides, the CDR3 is TGTGCCAGCAGCCCTATCTTCGTAGCGGGAGACGACGACGAGCAGTACTTC. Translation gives CASSPIFVAGDDDEQYF.

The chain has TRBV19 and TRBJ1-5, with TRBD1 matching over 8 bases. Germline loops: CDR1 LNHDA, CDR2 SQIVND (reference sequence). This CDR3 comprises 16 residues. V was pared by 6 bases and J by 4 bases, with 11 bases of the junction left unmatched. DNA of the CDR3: TGTGCCAGTAGACCGAACGACAGGGGAGAGAATCAGCCCCAGCATTTT. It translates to CASRPNDRGENQPQHF.

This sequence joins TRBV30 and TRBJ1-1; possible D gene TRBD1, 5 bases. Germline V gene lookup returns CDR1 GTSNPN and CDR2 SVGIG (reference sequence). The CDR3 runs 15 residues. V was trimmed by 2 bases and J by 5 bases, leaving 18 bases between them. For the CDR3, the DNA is TGTGCCTGGAGTTTTGGAGGGGCCAGGCTGACTGAAGCTTTCTTT. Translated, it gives CAWSFGGARLTEAFF.

This CDR3 is CASSLHGRGAYEQYF. CDR3 nucleotide sequence: TGTGCCAGCAGCCTACACGGGAGAGGGGCCTACGAGCAGTACTTC. V gene TRBV9 combines with J gene TRBJ2-7; TRBD2 might be the D (6 bases). This CDR3 contains 15 residues. Per germline, CDR1 SGDLS and CDR2 YYNGEE. Trimming shortened V by 4 bases and J by 2 bases, and 16 bases separated the two germline ends.

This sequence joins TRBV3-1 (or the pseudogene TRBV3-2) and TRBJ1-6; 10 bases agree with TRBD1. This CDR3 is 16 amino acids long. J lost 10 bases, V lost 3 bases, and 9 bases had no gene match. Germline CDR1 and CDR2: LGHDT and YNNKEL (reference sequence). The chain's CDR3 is CASSHGTTGGRSPLHF. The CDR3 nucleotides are TGTGCCAGCAGCCACGGAACGACAGGGGGCAGGTCACCCCTCCACTTT.